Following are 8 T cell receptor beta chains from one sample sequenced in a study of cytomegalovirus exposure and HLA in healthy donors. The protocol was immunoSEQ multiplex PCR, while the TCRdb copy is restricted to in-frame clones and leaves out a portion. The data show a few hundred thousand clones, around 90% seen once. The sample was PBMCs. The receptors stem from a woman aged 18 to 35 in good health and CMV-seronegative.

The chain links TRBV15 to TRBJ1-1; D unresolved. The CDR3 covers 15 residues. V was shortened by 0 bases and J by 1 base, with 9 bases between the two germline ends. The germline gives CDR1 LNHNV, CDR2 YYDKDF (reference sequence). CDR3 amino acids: CATSRDSIPNTEAFF. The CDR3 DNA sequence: TGTGCCACCAGCAGAGATTCCATCCCGAACACTGAAGCTTTCTTT.

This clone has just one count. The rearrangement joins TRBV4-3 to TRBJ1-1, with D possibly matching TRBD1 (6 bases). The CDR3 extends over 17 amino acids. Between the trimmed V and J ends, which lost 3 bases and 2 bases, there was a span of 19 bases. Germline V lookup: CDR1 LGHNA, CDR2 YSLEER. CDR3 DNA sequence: TGCGCCAGCAGCCAGGTTGAGGGCGCAGGGGTAAACACTGAAGCTTTCTTT. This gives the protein CASSQVEGAGVNTEAFF.

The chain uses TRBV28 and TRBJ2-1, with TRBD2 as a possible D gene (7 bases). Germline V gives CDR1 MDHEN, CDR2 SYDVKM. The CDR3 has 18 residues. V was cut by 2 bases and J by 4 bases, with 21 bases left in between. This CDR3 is CASSLGGGGGGLYNEQFF. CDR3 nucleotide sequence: TGTGCCAGCAGTTTAGGAGGAGGAGGGGGGGGACTATACAATGAGCAGTTCTTC. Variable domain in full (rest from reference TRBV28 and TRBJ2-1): DVKVTQSSRYLVKRTGEKVFLECVQDMDHENMFWYRQDPGLGLRLIYFSYDVKMKEKGDIPEGYSVSREKKERFSLILESASTNQTSMYLCASSLGGGGGGLYNEQFFGPGTRLTVL.

Here the CDR3 reads CASSFRPGYEQYF. CDR3 nucleotide sequence: TGTGCCAGCAGCTTTCGCCCAGGTTACGAGCAGTACTTC. This chain uses TRBV5-5 with TRBJ2-7; no reliable D call. There are 13 residues in the CDR3. CDR1 SGHKS and CDR2 YYEKEE come from the germline V gene (reference sequence). V was pared by 2 bases and J by 4 bases, with 10 bases between.

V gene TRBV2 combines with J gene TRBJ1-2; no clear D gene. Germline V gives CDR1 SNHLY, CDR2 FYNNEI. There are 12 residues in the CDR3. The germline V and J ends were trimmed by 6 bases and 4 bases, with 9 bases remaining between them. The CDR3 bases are TGTGCCAGCAGACAAACCGTCTATGGCTACACCTTC. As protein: CASRQTVYGYTF.

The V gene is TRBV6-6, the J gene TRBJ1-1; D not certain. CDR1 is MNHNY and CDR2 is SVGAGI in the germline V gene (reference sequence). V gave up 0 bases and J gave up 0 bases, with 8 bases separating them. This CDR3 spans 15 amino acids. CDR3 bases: TGTGCCAGCAGTTACTCTCGGGGAATGAACACTGAAGCTTTCTTT. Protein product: CASSYSRGMNTEAFF.

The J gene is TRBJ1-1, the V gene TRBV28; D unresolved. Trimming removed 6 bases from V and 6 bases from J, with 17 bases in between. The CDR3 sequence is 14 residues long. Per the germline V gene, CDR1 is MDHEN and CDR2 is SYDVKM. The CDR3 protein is CASSSSWRDAEAFF. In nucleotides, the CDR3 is TGTGCCAGCAGCTCATCCTGGAGGGATGCTGAAGCTTTCTTT.

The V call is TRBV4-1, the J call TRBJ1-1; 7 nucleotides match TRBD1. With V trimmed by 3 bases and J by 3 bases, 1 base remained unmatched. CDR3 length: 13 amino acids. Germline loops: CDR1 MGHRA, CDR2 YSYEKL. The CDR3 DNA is TGCGCCAGCAGCCAGGGACAGCACACTGAAGCTTTCTTT. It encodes CASSQGQHTEAFF.